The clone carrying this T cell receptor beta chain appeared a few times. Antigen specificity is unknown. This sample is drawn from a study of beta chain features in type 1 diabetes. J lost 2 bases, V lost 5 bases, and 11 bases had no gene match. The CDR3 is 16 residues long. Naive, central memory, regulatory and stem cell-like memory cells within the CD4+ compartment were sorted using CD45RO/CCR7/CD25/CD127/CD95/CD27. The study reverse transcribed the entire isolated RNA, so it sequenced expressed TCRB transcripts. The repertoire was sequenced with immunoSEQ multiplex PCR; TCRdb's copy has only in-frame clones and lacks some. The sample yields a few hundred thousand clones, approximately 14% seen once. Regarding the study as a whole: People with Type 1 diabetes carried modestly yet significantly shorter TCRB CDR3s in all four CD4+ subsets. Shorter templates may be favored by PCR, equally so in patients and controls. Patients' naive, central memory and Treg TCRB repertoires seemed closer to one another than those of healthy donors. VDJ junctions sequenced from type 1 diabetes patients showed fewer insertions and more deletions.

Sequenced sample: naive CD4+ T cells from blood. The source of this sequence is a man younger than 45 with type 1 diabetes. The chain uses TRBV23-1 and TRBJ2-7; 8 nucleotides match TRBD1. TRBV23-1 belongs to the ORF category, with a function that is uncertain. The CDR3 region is CASSSRDRRTTYEQYF. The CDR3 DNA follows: TGCGCCAGCAGTTCACGGGACAGGCGAACAACCTACGAGCAGTACTTC.